This TCR beta chain was identified during a study of shared clonotypes between healthy human individuals. Study-level background: Those who served as donors were a couple of women and a few men between the ages of 18 and 49. Findings and caveats of the study: Sampling was confined to blood; repertoires within tissues likely differ.

A word on this clone: Its target is not known.

Germline-derived CDR1 and CDR2 are MNHEY and SMNVEV (reference sequence). Unmatched junction bases numbered 11, after V lost 7 bases and J lost 3 bases. The CDR3 is made up of 16 amino acids. In the original workflow: Because ImmunoSEQ provided only junction sequences with no quality scores, the filtering differed. Data came from immunoSEQ multiplex PCR; TCRdb stores just in-frame clones and leaves some out. V, J and clone size were drawn from that table, and D and trimming were deduced from the DNA. The repertoire includes approximately 530,000 clones, 96% of them detected once, and approximately 0.06% sits in the top ten.

The gene calls are TRBV27 and TRBJ2-7, with 11 bases matching TRBD2. Material: naive CD4+ T cells sorted from blood. Subset described: CD45RA+ positively selected. The receptor comes from a woman in her 30s in good health. The CDR3: CASTSPRLAGRYEQYF. CDR3 DNA: TGTGCCAGCACGAGCCCCCGACTAGCGGGACGCTACGAGCAGTACTTC.